This T cell receptor (beta chain) was found in a study of beta chain features in type 1 diabetes. Findings of the study overall: When VDJ junctions were examined, type 1 diabetes patients showed fewer insertions and more deletions. A closer apparent resemblance between naive, central memory and Treg TCRB repertoires was seen in patients than in healthy donors. All four CD4+ subsets from Type 1 diabetes patients carried moderately but significantly shorter TCRB CDR3s.

As to this clone: Its specificity is unknown.

V was pared by 1 base and J by 7 bases, with 11 bases between. This CDR3 spans 14 amino acids. CDR1 and CDR2 (germline): SGHDN, FVKESK. The sequenced template was cDNA made from the entire isolated RNA. Only in-frame clones appear in the TCRdb table, and some are missing; sequencing was by immunoSEQ multiplex PCR. The table includes around 150,000 clones, around 9.7% detected once. The source is a woman aged 25 to 45 with type 1 diabetes. The sample consisted of central memory CD4+ T cells from blood. The chain recombines TRBV14 with TRBJ2-1; possible D gene TRBD1, 5 bases. The CDR3 reads CASSQVGRGNEQFF. CDR3 nucleotides: TGTGCCAGCAGCCAAGTAGGTAGGGGAAATGAGCAGTTCTTC.